This note documents a single TCR beta chain sequence. The antigen remains unidentified. This sample stems from a study of shared clonotypes between healthy human individuals. Study outcomes and limitations: Owing to a small donor count, the genetic and exposure-history diversity represented was limited. Some naive CD4 clonotypes, around 5%, turned up in common across a few donors.

The CDR3 sequence is 14 residues long. Germline lookup yields CDR1 LGHNA and CDR2 YSLEER. V gave up 0 bases and J gave up 4 bases, with 7 bases separating them. The genomic DNA of each subset was split evenly across several immunoSEQ plates. Using approximately 190 ng DNA, about 29,000 T cell genomes, the sorted-subset replicate PCRs were run. Assay used: immunoSEQ multiplex PCR; TCRdb lists only in-frame clones, some missing. This table has some 1,600,000 clones, 98% appearing once. The material sequenced was naive CD4+ T cells sorted from blood. Subset of the sample: CD45RA+ positively selected. The chain employs TRBV4-3 and TRBJ2-1; D is unclear. The TCR comes from a man under 40 in good health. The CDR3 DNA reads TGCGCCAGCAGCCAAGATACGGCTTACAATGAGCAGTTCTTC. This encodes CASSQDTAYNEQFF.